This T cell receptor (beta chain) was sequenced during a study of beta chain features in type 1 diabetes. Study observations and caveats: It was among patients, rather than healthy donors, that naive, central memory and Treg TCRB repertoires appeared more similar. All four CD4+ subsets from Type 1 diabetes patients carried moderately but significantly shorter TCRB CDR3s. Overrepresentation of cells with high TCR expression could result from cDNA sequencing.

This clone was counted between two and nine times. Its antigen is not known. The CDR3 extends over 16 amino acids. Looked up from germline, CDR1 is LNHDA and CDR2 is SQIVND (reference sequence). J lost 6 bases, V lost 1 base, and 8 bases had no gene match. CD4+ cells of the naive, central memory, regulatory and stem cell-like memory types were sorted via CD45RO/CCR7/CD25/CD127/CD95/CD27. Expressed TCRB transcripts were sequenced because the entire RNA isolate underwent reverse transcription. The protocol was immunoSEQ multiplex PCR, while the TCRdb copy is restricted to in-frame clones and leaves out a portion. In the table there are some 150,000 clones, about 13% of which are singletons.

The sequence came from a man aged 18 to 30 with type 1 diabetes. Sequencing was performed on central memory CD4+ T cells from blood. The rearrangement links TRBV19 to TRBJ2-1; 8 positions agree with TRBD1. For the CDR3, the DNA is TGTGCCAGTAGTATAGTTGGCGGACAGGGAGGCAATGAGCAGTTCTTC. As protein: CASSIVGGQGGNEQFF.